These T cell receptor beta chains were read from a single sample in a study of breast tumors, draining lymph nodes, adjacent tissues. TCRdb itself ran the multiplex PCR reads through MiXCR, one entry per CDR3 protein. The table shows about 130,000 distinct CDR3 sequences, with about a fifth occurring only once. Sequencing was done on a sample of axillary lymph node tissue. Every receptor here comes from a female donor with breast cancer. Some clones in this sample may be carry-over from other donors' samples. Each CDR3 is given with its conserved first and last residue. Only some rows state a clone size, as once, few, many or a class for expanded clones.

length	J	V	size	CDR3
12	TRBJ2-7	TRBV7-8	many	CASSPSAYEQYF
13	TRBJ2-5	TRBV7-3	many	CASSLTLGETQYF
12	TRBJ2-7	TRBV12-3/TRBV12-4	many	CASSWRTYEQYF
14	TRBJ2-7	TRBV6-1	many	CASSEGGRAPAQYF
15	TRBJ2-6	TRBV4-1	many	CASSPGGAGANVLTF
15	TRBJ1-2	TRBV11-2	many	CASSQRPTANYGYTF
15	TRBJ2-1	TRBV15	NA	CATGGEGITYNEQFF
12	TRBJ2-7	TRBV5-1	many	CASSKTDYEQYF
14	TRBJ2-5	TRBV28	NA	CASTIGSGSRTQYF
15	TRBJ2-7	TRBV20-1	many	CSAILAGVPRGEQYF
16	TRBJ2-3	TRBV5-1	many	CASSSSGRVVADTQYF
13	TRBJ2-7	TRBV29-1	NA	CSVDLEWTGLQYF
14	TRBJ2-2	TRBV29-1	many	CSVRDSANTGELFF
15	TRBJ2-5	TRBV28	few	CASASDRGFQETQYF
15	TRBJ2-7	TRBV28	few	CASRSQGVSSYEQYF
16	TRBJ2-7	TRBV28	few	CASSPPSGSGVREQYF